These 13 T cell receptor beta chains came from one sample sequenced in a study of shared T cell receptors in the human thymus (dated by TCRdb to the early 2020s). Preparation of the library involved the immunoSEQ multiplex PCR assay. Entries here come from immuneACCESS through TCRdb and include only in-frame sequences with V and J called. Some clones fail to appear in such tables; in the studies checked, an unresolved V gene covers under half of the shortfall, and the cause of the remainder is unknown. Recorded for this sample are about 660,000 clones; around 87% of them occurred a single time. Of the sample, 0.009% to 0.0095% falls within the top ten clones. This same sample was also part of a study on human thymus T cells.

Sequencing input: thymocytes. The source of these receptors is a boy in the first two years of life with a congenital heart defect. Donor details come from another sample of the same person, matched by shared clones.

The chain employs TRBV5-6 and TRBJ2-7; the match to TRBD2 covers 10 bases. The junction had 9 bases not matched to a gene; V was cut back by 4 bases and J by 11 bases. CDR1 and CDR2 (germline): SGHDT, YYEEEE. The CDR3 sequence is 13 residues long. The CDR3 nucleotides read TGTGCCAGCAGCGCGCCCCCTAGCGGGAGAAAGTACTTC. The encoded protein is CASSAPPSGRKYF.

V gene TRBV2 combines with J gene TRBJ2-5, with 11 bases identical to TRBD1. From germline, CDR1 is SNHLY and CDR2 FYNNEI. With V trimmed by 5 bases and J by 4 bases, 6 bases remained unmatched. The CDR3 is made up of 15 amino acids. CDR3 DNA sequence: TGTGCCAGCAGTATTGGACAGGGGGCGGGAGAGACCCAGTACTTC. Its protein product is CASSIGQGAGETQYF.

V and J are TRBV19 and TRBJ2-5; 14 positions agree with TRBD2. The CDR3 covers 17 residues. Trimming at V came to 6 bases and at J to 4 bases, leaving 10 bases not matched to a gene. CDR1 is LNHDA, CDR2 SQIVND, per germline (reference sequence). The CDR3 DNA reads TGTGCCAGTAGGGCGACTAGCGGGAGGGATCGGGGAGAGACCCAGTACTTC. As protein: CASRATSGRDRGETQYF.

The V call is TRBV29-1, the J call TRBJ2-5; 14 positions agree with TRBD2. The CDR3 is made up of 14 amino acids. J gave up 3 bases and V 4 bases, and 1 base lay outside the gene matches. The germline V gene encodes CDR1 SQVTM and CDR2 ANQGSEA. CDR3 in DNA: TGCAGCGTTGCGACTAGCGGGAGGGAAGAGACCCAGTACTTC. Its protein is CSVATSGREETQYF. Full variable domain (rest looked up from reference TRBV29-1 and TRBJ2-5): SAVISQKPSRDICQRGTSLTIQCQVDSQVTMMFWYRQQPGQSLTLIATANQGSEATYESGFVIDKFPISRPNLTFSTLTVSNMSPEDSSIYLCSVATSGREETQYFGPGTRLLVL.

V is TRBV9 and J is TRBJ2-2, with D unclear. This CDR3 is built from 13 residues. The germline gives CDR1 SGDLS, CDR2 YYNGEE. Trimming left V 0 bases short and J 5 bases short, with 5 bases between. The CDR3 loop is CASSVGQTGELFF. The CDR3 nucleotides are TGTGCCAGCAGCGTAGGTCAGACCGGGGAGCTGTTTTTT. The variable domain in full, completed from reference TRBV9 and TRBJ2-2, reads DSGVTQTPKHLITATGQRVTLRCSPRSGDLSVYWYQQSLDQGLQFLIQYYNGEERAKGNILERFSAQQFPDLHSELNLSSLELGDSALYFCASSVGQTGELFFGEGSRLTVL.

The chain combines TRBV7-3 with TRBJ2-1, with 14 bases that match TRBD2. CDR3 length equals 16 residues. CDR1 and CDR2 (germline): SGHTA, FQGTGA. V was pared by 5 bases and J by 5 bases, with 5 bases of the junction left unmatched. In DNA, the CDR3 is TGTGCCAGCAGCCGGGGACTAGCGGGGGCACACAATGAGCAGTTCTTC. Protein product: CASSRGLAGAHNEQFF.

The gene calls are TRBV27 and TRBJ1-1, with 10 bases matching TRBD1. Germline V CDR1 and CDR2: MNHEY, SMNVEV (reference sequence). The CDR3 spans 14 residues. V shed 5 bases, J shed 4 bases, and the junction held 4 bases outside the gene matches. The CDR3 is CASSARTGGTEAFF. In nucleotides, the CDR3 is TGTGCCAGCAGTGCCCGGACAGGGGGCACTGAAGCTTTCTTT.

The rearrangement uses TRBV7-9 and TRBJ2-7; no reliable D call. Germline CDR1 SEHNR, CDR2 FQNEAQ (reference sequence). This CDR3 is 11 amino acids long. Trimming took off 4 bases at V and 6 bases at J, with 7 bases between the two ends. The CDR3 coding sequence is TGTGCCAGCAGCTCAACGGGCGAGCAGTACTTC. This gives the protein CASSSTGEQYF.

The chain links TRBV9 to TRBJ2-1; 9 positions match TRBD2. Per germline, CDR1 SGDLS and CDR2 YYNGEE. With V trimmed by 0 bases and J by 2 bases, 3 bases remained unmatched. The CDR3 is 16 amino acids. The CDR3 coding sequence is TGTGCCAGCAGCGTAGCCTCTAGCGGGACCTACAATGAGCAGTTCTTC. This gives the protein CASSVASSGTYNEQFF.

V gene TRBV6-4 combines with J gene TRBJ2-2; D is possibly TRBD2 (5 bases). V lost 6 bases and J lost 0, with 14 bases in between. CDR1 and CDR2 from the germline V gene are MRHNA and SNTAGT. The CDR3 contains 16 residues. The CDR3 DNA reads TGTGCCAGCAGCGGGGAAGGTAGCGCGAACACCGGGGAGCTGTTTTTT. Its protein is CASSGEGSANTGELFF.

This clone was counted between two and nine times. The chain combines TRBV4-1 with TRBJ1-4, with 10 bases lining up with TRBD1. Trimming removed 0 bases from V and 6 bases from J; junction bases left unmatched: 4. Germline loops: CDR1 MGHRA, CDR2 YSYEKL. This CDR3 has 16 amino acids. As DNA, the CDR3 is TGCGCCAGCAGCCAAGAGGACAGGGGGAGGGATGAAAAACTGTTTTTT. Translating it yields CASSQEDRGRDEKLFF.

To note about this clone: Other DNA sequences in this sample translate to the same CDR3. The rearrangement joins TRBV27 to TRBJ1-1, with 7 bases lining up with TRBD1. V was clipped by 3 bases and J by 0 bases; unmatched bases: 7. Germline-derived CDR1 and CDR2 are MNHEY and SMNVEV (reference sequence). This CDR3 region has 16 residues. CDR3 sequence reads: CASSFLPTGMNTEAFF. CDR3 nucleotides: TGTGCCAGCAGTTTTCTCCCGACAGGGATGAACACTGAAGCTTTCTTT.

V is TRBV4-2 and J is TRBJ2-5, with 10 bases lining up with TRBD2. Trimming cost V 0 bases and J 3 bases; bases outside gene matches: 4. The germline CDR1 and CDR2 sequences are LGHNA and YNFKEQ. The CDR3 is 16 residues long. The CDR3, as DNA: TGTGCCAGCAGCCAAGAAAGCGGGGGGGCTAAAGAGACCCAGTACTTC. This gives the protein CASSQESGGAKETQYF.